A selection of T cell receptor beta chains follows, all from one sample in a study of blood T cell repertoires in COVID-19. Produced via immunoSEQ multiplex PCR; TCRdb's table is partial and in-frame only. The sample has about 300,000 clones; about four fifths are singletons. The material sequenced was peripheral blood. All receptors come from a woman aged 45 to 65 who had recovered from COVID-19. The CDR3 runs from the conserved cysteine through the conserved F or W. D genes are given only for firm matches.

V: TRBV6-2/TRBV6-3; J: TRBJ2-5; D: TRBD2; CDR3: CASSYPSGGALETQYF; DNA: TGTGCCAGCAGTTACCCGAGCGGGGGGGCCCTGGAGACCCAGTACTTC
V: TRBV7-3; J: TRBJ2-1; D: NA; CDR3: CASSPHADFYNEQFF; DNA: TGTGCCAGCAGCCCTCACGCGGACTTCTACAATGAGCAGTTCTTC
V: TRBV9; J: TRBJ2-1; D: NA; CDR3: CASSTGLWDEQFF; DNA: TGTGCCAGCAGCACCGGACTATGGGATGAGCAGTTCTTC
V: TRBV4-1; J: TRBJ1-2; D: NA; CDR3: CASSQERQGSYGYTF; DNA: TGCGCCAGCAGCCAAGAACGGCAGGGATCCTATGGCTACACCTTC
V: TRBV19; J: TRBJ1-6; D: TRBD1; CDR3: CASSNRDRSSYNSPLHF; DNA: TGTGCCAGTAGTAACCGGGACAGGAGCTCCTATAATTCACCCCTCCACTTT
V: TRBV5-1; J: TRBJ1-6; D: NA; CDR3: CASRQHTGLLNSPLHF; DNA: TGCGCCAGCAGACAACATACAGGCCTACTAAATTCACCCCTCCACTTT
V: TRBV28; J: TRBJ2-7; D: TRBD1; CDR3: CASSTSRDRSYEQYF; DNA: TGTGCCAGCAGCACCTCTCGGGACAGGTCGTACGAGCAGTACTTC
V: TRBV6-4; J: TRBJ2-2; D: NA; CDR3: CASSVQGSSGELFF; DNA: TGTGCCAGCAGTGTACAGGGATCCTCCGGGGAGCTGTTTTTT
V: TRBV9; J: TRBJ2-1; D: NA; CDR3: CASSFDHYSYNEQFF; DNA: TGTGCCAGCAGTTTCGACCACTACTCCTACAATGAGCAGTTCTTC
V: TRBV5-8; J: TRBJ2-6; D: NA; CDR3: CASSFIRSGANVLTF; DNA: TGTGCCAGCAGCTTTATCCGCTCTGGGGCCAACGTCCTGACTTTC
V: TRBV7-2; J: TRBJ2-1; D: TRBD2; CDR3: CASSTGDYKREQFF; DNA: TGTGCCAGCAGCACCGGGGACTACAAACGTGAGCAGTTCTTC